This TCR beta chain appears in the sequencing data of a study of shared clonotypes between healthy human individuals. Division of CD4+ cells produced a CD45RA+ naive subset and a CD45RA-negative memory subset. The protocol was immunoSEQ multiplex PCR, while the TCRdb copy is restricted to in-frame clones and leaves out a portion. The sample shows some 2.4 million clones, more than 85% of them seen only once. Germline loops: CDR1 SGHRS, CDR2 YFSETQ. Trimming cost V 0 bases and J 1 base, with 16 bases left between them. CDR3 length equals 18 residues. The sequence was obtained from a man younger than 35 in good health. Some clones in this sample may be carry-over from other donors' samples. Sequenced: naive CD4+ T cells from PBMCs. The sample's subset: CD45RA+ positively selected. The chain carries TRBV5-1 and TRBJ2-2, with D possibly matching TRBD2 (7 bases). DNA for the CDR3: TGCGCCAGCAGCTTGGCCCTCGGGGGGCTAAAGAACACCGGGGAGCTGTTTTTT. This gives the protein CASSLALGGLKNTGELFF. The full variable domain, in which reference TRBV5-1 and TRBJ2-2 provide the parts outside the CDR3, is KAGVTQTPRYLIKTRGQQVTLSCSPISGHRSVSWYQQTPGQGLQFLFEYFSETQRNKGNFPGRFSGRQFSNSRSEMNVSTLELGDSALYLCASSLALGGLKNTGELFFGEGSRLTVL.